This T cell receptor (beta chain) was sequenced in a study of T cell responses to AZD1222 COVID-19 vaccine. Study outcomes and limitations: Clonal diversity was possibly underestimated; the donors were predominantly white British and more often female. There were vaccine-associated CD4 TCRs across spike, dominant at 160-218 and 743-854. Repertoires were obtained solely post-peak T cell response.

As regards this clone: The antigen is undetermined.

The method was immunoSEQ multiplex PCR; TCRdb's version includes in-frame clones alone and lacks a portion of them. The sample shows about 110,000 clones, roughly 89% of them seen only once. The CDR3 is made up of 15 amino acids. Germline CDR1 MNHEY, CDR2 SMNVEV (reference sequence). V lost 0 bases and J 3 bases, leaving 12 bases between the germline ends. Sequencing was performed on peripheral blood, taken 28 days after the second AZD1222 dose. The receptor's source is an adult who received the AZD1222 COVID-19 vaccine. The chain uses TRBV27 and TRBJ2-7; a possible D gene is TRBD2 (6 bases). The CDR3 DNA is TGTGCCAGCAGTTTATCGGGGGGACCTCTCTACGAGCAGTACTTC. Translated: CASSLSGGPLYEQYF.